This T cell receptor beta chain was recorded in a study of T-cell reconstitution after alpha-beta-depleted transplantation in children. General study results and limits: Reports say that about two months after transplant, the alpha-beta T cells came out of several hundred graft clones that had expanded. High day-60 TCRbeta diversity in some patients came from surviving recipient T cells and thymic progenitors. A year post-transplant, T-cell counts and diversity derived mostly from newly produced T cells.

The CDR3 length is 16 residues. Trimming cost V 2 bases and J 3 bases; bases outside gene matches: 7. CDR1 and CDR2 (germline): SGHVS, FQNEAQ. This clonotype was picked up many times. What it recognizes is unknown. Unique molecular identifiers were built into the TCRbeta library. A single record per CDR3 protein comes from TCRdb applying MiXCR to the PCR reads. The sample contains approximately 300,000 distinct CDR3 sequences, under 14% of which appear only once. This TCR came from a male patient aged 2-10 years who had a stem cell transplant for chronic granulomatous disease, so the T cells may come from the graft donor. The chain has TRBV7-8 and TRBJ2-1, with TRBD2 matching 7 bases. Sample: peripheral blood, taken 180 days after TCRalphabeta/CD19-depleted stem cell transplant. The CDR3 nucleotides read TGTGCCAGCAGCTTACCATCGCTAGCGGTCTACAATGAGCAGTTCTTC. This sequence encodes CASSLPSLAVYNEQFF.